This section outlines one TCR beta chain sequence together with its context. Its specificity is not known. This entry is derived from a study of identical twins. TCRdb processed the 5' RACE reads anew with MiXCR; each CDR3 protein has one entry. Of 500,000 or so distinct CDR3 sequences listed, 14% are singletons. Whole-study results and caveats: Researchers reported excess low generation probability among twin-shared out-of-frame alpha sequences. Memory repertoires lacked the insertion deficit that abundant cord blood beta clonotypes showed. There is a chance that invariant MAIT and iNKT cells partially muddied zero-insertion analyses. With beta out-of-frame sequences, excess sharing by twins was weaker.

This sample was also put to use in a study of yellow fever vaccine responses in identical twins.

The clonotype originates from a woman aged 18-29 years in good health. Specimen: CD4+ T cells sorted from blood.

The CDR3 coding sequence is TGCAGTGCTAGAGATCTAGGGGGACCCTACAATGAGCAGTTCTTC. It specifies CSARDLGGPYNEQFF. V usage is TRBV20-1 and J usage is TRBJ2-1; TRBD1 might be the D (6 bases). V lost 0 bases, J lost 2 bases, and 11 bases lay in between. Germline CDR1 DFQATT, CDR2 SNEGSKA (reference sequence). The CDR3 consists of 15 residues.